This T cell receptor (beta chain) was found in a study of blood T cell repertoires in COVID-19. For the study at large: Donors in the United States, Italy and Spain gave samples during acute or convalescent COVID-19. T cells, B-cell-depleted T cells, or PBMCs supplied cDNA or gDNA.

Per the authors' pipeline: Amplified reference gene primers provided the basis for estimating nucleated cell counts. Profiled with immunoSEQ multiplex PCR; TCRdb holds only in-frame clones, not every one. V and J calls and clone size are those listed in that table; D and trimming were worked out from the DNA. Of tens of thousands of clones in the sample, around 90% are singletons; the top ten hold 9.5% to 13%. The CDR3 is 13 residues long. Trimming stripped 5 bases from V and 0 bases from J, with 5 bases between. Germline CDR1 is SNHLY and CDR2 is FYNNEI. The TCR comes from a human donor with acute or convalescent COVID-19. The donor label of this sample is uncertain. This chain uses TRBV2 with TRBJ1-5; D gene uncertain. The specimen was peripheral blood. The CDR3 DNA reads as TGTGCCAGCAGTACCTATAGCAATCAGCCCCAGCATTTT. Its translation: CASSTYSNQPQHF.